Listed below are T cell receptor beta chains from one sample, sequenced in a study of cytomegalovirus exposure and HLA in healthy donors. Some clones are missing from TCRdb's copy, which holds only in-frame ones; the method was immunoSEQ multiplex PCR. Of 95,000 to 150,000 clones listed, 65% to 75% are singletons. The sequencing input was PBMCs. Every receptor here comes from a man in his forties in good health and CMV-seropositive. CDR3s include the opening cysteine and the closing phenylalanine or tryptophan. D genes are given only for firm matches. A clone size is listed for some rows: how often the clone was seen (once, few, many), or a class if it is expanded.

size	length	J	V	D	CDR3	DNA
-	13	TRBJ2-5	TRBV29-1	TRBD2	CSVVGVAGETQYF	TGCAGCGTTGTAGGGGTAGCGGGAGAGACCCAGTACTTC
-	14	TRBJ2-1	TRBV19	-	CASTPTSRYNEQFF	TGTGCCAGTACTCCGACTAGTCGGTACAATGAGCAGTTCTTC
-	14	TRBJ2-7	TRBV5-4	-	CASSWGDRAYEQYF	TGTGCCAGCAGCTGGGGGGACAGAGCCTACGAGCAGTACTTC
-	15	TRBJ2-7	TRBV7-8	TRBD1	CASSRGTGGSYEQYF	TGTGCCAGCAGCAGAGGGACAGGGGGGTCCTACGAGCAGTACTTC
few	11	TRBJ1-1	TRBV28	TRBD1	CAGSNRGRAFF	TGTGCCGGCAGTAACAGGGGGCGAGCTTTCTTT
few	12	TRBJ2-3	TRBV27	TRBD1	CASKGQVDTLYF	TGTGCCAGCAAGGGACAGGTCGATACGCTGTATTTT
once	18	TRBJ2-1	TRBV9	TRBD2	CASSVNPGGSGRYNEQFF	TGTGCCAGCAGCGTAAACCCAGGGGGTAGCGGGAGATACAATGAGCAGTTCTTC
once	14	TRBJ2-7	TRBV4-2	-	CASSQGLSTRWQYF	TGTGCCAGCAGCCAAGGTTTAAGTACTCGATGGCAGTACTTC
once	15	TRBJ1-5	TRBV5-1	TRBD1	CASSLLGTASEPQHF	TGCGCCAGCAGCTTACTCGGGACAGCGAGCGAGCCCCAGCATTTT
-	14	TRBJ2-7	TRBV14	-	CASSPAWGAYEQYF	TGTGCCAGCAGCCCAGCATGGGGGGCCTACGAGCAGTACTTC
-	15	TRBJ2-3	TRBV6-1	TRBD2	CASSETAGGVDTQYF	TGTGCCAGCAGTGAAACTGCGGGGGGAGTTGATACGCAGTATTTT
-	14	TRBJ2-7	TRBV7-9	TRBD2	CASSLAGGTYEQYF	TGTGCCAGCAGCCTAGCGGGAGGTACCTACGAGCAGTACTTC
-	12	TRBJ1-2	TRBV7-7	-	CASSLAGDGYTF	TGTGCCAGCAGCTTGGCAGGGGACGGCTACACCTTC
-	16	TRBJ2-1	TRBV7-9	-	CASSLAGGDLYNEQFF	TGTGCCAGCAGCTTAGCAGGGGGAGACTTATACAATGAGCAGTTCTTC
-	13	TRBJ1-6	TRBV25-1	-	CASLRRQGGPLHF	TGTGCCAGCCTTAGACGGCAGGGAGGACCCCTCCACTTT
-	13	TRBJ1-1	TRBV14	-	CASSQLPGSGAFF	TGTGCCAGCAGCCAGTTACCGGGAAGTGGGGCTTTCTTT
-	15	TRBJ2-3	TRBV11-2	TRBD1	CASSLWDRGLGTQYF	TGTGCCAGCAGCTTATGGGACAGGGGTCTTGGTACGCAGTATTTT
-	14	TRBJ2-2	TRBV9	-	CASSPAGLGGELFF	TGTGCCAGCAGCCCCGCCGGGTTAGGCGGGGAGCTGTTTTTT
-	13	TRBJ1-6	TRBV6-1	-	CAHRGVYNSPLHF	TGTGCCCATCGGGGGGTCTATAATTCACCCCTCCACTTT
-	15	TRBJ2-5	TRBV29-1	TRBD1	CSVERDRTYQETQYF	TGCAGCGTTGAACGGGACAGGACGTACCAAGAGACCCAGTACTTC
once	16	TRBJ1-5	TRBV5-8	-	CASSLFWGRADQPQHF	TGTGCCAGCAGCTTGTTTTGGGGGCGAGCGGATCAGCCCCAGCATTTT
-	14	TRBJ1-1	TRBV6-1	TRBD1	CASKTGTGNTEAFF	TGTGCCAGCAAGACCGGGACAGGTAACACTGAAGCTTTCTTT
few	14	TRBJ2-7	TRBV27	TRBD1	CASSLTSDRGEQYF	TGTGCCAGCAGTTTAACCTCAGACAGGGGGGAGCAGTACTTC
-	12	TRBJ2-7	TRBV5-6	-	CASSLAPYEQYF	TGTGCCAGCAGCTTGGCTCCCTACGAGCAGTACTTC
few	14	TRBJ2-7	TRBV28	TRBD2	CASSLGGSSYEQYF	TGTGCCAGCAGTTTAGGCGGGAGTTCCTACGAGCAGTACTTC
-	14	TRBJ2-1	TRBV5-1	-	CASSLVQGDNEQFF	TGCGCCAGCAGCTTGGTCCAGGGCGACAATGAGCAGTTCTTC
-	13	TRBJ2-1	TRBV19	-	CASSMKQTNEQFF	TGTGCCAGTAGTATGAAACAGACCAATGAGCAGTTCTTC
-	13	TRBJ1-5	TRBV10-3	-	CAISESQAQPQHF	TGTGCCATCAGTGAGTCACAGGCTCAGCCCCAGCATTTT
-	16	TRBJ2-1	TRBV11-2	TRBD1	CASSLVATGGYNEQFF	TGTGCCAGCAGCTTAGTAGCGACAGGGGGATACAATGAGCAGTTCTTC
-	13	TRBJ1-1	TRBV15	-	CATSRSGGAEAFF	TGTGCCACCAGCAGATCGGGAGGGGCGGAAGCTTTCTTT
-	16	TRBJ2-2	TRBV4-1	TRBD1	CASSQTYRGQTGELFF	TGCGCCAGCAGCCAAACCTACAGGGGGCAAACCGGGGAGCTGTTTTTT
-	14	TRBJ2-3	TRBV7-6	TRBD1	CASSMTGIRNTQYF	TGTGCCAGCAGCATGACAGGGATAAGGAATACGCAGTATTTT
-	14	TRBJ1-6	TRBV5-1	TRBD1	CASSKPDRYSPLHF	TGCGCCAGCAGCAAACCGGACAGGTATTCACCCCTCCACTTT
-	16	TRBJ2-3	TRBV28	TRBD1	CASSLWTGAITDTQYF	TGTGCCAGCAGTCTCTGGACAGGCGCTATCACAGATACGCAGTATTTT
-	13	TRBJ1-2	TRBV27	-	CASSSYPNYGYTF	TGTGCCAGCAGCTCCTATCCTAACTATGGCTACACCTTC
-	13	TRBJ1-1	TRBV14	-	CASSQMRNTEAFF	TGTGCCAGCAGCCAAATGAGGAACACTGAAGCTTTCTTT